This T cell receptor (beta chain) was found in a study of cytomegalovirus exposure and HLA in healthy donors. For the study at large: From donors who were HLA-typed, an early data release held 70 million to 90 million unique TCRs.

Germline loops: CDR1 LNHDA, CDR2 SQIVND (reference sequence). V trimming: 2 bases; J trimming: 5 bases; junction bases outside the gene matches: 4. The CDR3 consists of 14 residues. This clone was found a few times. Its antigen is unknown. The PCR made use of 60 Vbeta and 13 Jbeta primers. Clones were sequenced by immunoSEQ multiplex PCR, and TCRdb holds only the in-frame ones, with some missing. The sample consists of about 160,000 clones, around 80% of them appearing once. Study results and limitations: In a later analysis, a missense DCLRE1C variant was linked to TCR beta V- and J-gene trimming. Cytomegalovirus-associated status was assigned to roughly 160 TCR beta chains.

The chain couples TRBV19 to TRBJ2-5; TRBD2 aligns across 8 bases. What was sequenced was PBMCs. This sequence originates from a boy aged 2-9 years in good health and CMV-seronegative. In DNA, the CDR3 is TGTGCCAGTAGTATACCGGGGGGGCGGGAGACCCAGTACTTC. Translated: CASSIPGGRETQYF.